This T cell receptor (beta chain) was recorded in a study of blood T cells in healthy people across ages. Whole-study results and caveats: There were more naive CD4+ cells and higher diversity in long-lived donors than in aged donors. Per million T cells, the diversity of TCR beta decreased roughly linearly as age advanced.

Trimming cost V 4 bases and J 5 bases; bases outside gene matches: 5. This CDR3 spans 14 amino acids. Germline V lookup: CDR1 SNHLY, CDR2 FYNNEI. Then a second PCR, running about 7 to 11 cycles, was carried out with a sample-barcoded 5' primer and a J-beta primer mix. One entry per CDR3 protein results from TCRdb running MiXCR on the 5' RACE reads. The sample yields over 1,500,000 distinct CDR3 sequences, 35% to 50% seen once. For this clonotype: Antigen unknown.

The J gene is TRBJ2-5, the V gene TRBV2, with TRBD2 identical over 9 bases. The TCR comes from a human donor in good health. The sample consisted of blood. CDR3 region: CASSGGSGGETQYF. The CDR3 DNA is TGTGCCAGCAGTGGGGGTAGCGGGGGTGAGACCCAGTACTTC.